This TCR beta chain was identified during a study of glioma-infiltrating T cells after dendritic cell vaccination. Study information: Patients had newly diagnosed or recurrent glioblastoma and received dendritic cell vaccines. Study-wide results and limits: Few patients contributed both blood and tumor specimens.

On this clone itself: The antigen is not known.

The assay was immunoSEQ multiplex PCR, and TCRdb's table has in-frame clones only and misses some. The table lists 93,000 or so clones, 75% to 85% of them singletons, with 10% to 15% in the top ten. The CDR3 spans 13 residues. Germline values: CDR1 LNHDA, CDR2 SQIVND (reference sequence). The ends lost 4 bases at V and 2 bases at J; junction bases unmatched: 2. The chain has TRBV19 and TRBJ2-7; 7 nucleotides align to TRBD1. This TCR derives from a human donor with glioblastoma. Sequencing used blood, obtained before dendritic cell vaccination. CDR3 sequence reads: CASSTDRTYEQYF. Here the CDR3 DNA reads TGTGCCAGTAGTACGGACAGGACCTACGAGCAGTACTTC.